This TCR beta chain originates from a study of regulatory T cells in long-lasting Graves disease. CDR3 regions were amplified by Arm-PCR using iRepertoire HTBI primers to build TCR beta libraries. TCRdb called the multiplex PCR reads again in MiXCR, with one record for every CDR3 protein. The data hold 530,000 or so distinct CDR3 sequences, with 16% observed a single time. The CDR3 loop spans 18 amino acids. V was cut by 0 bases and J by 1 base, with 18 bases left in between. From germline, CDR1 is SGDLS and CDR2 YYNGEE. Time point meaning: newly diagnosed GD, antithyroid drugs for less than 3 months. The authors made the TCR library using RNA they extracted from PBMCs. This sample was shared with a second study, whose subject was T cells in Graves' hyperthyroidism and ophthalmopathy. As that study records: Researchers found most expanded thyroid clonotypes above 0.001 in blood as well.

Source: peripheral blood mononuclear cells (PBMCs), taken at new diagnosis, from a patient treated with antithyroid drugs. The rearrangement uses TRBV9 and TRBJ2-3, with unresolved D. The TCR originated in a man younger than 35 with Graves disease. Here the CDR3 reads CASSVALAGEFRTDTQYF. The CDR3 coding sequence is TGTGCCAGCAGCGTAGCTTTGGCAGGCGAGTTTCGCACAGATACGCAGTATTTT.